This TCR beta chain was identified during a study of T cells in localized non-small cell lung cancer (dated by TCRdb to about 2020). As for the study more broadly: The study examined T cell repertoires in approximately 240 patients with early-stage NSCLC and compared tumors with uninvolved tumor-adjacent lungs. The cohort was made up of around 220 treatment-naive NSCLC patients whose localized lung tumors had been resected. A mean age of roughly 66 years was recorded for the NSCLC patients, of whom roughly 130 were male and 100 to 110 were female. The paper's findings and limits, for the study overall: Uninvolved tumor-adjacent lung showed the highest T cell clonality, higher than tumor, which suggests more focused antigenic responses in the adjacent lung. Because multi-region sequencing of the tumors was not done, intratumor heterogeneity could not be ruled out. Longer overall survival was associated with higher blood T cell density, whereas shorter survival was associated with higher adjacent-lung clonality. Since the design was exploratory, TCR variables were selected using unadjusted p-values with no false-discovery rate correction. A median of about 53 of the top 100 tumor clones were detected in paired uninvolved adjacent lung, and 28 of these tumor clones were also found among the top 100 clones of the paired uninvolved adjacent lung.

This clone came up a few times. This receptor's antigen is unknown. No much larger clonotype is one base removed from it; base qualities were not supplied. TCR beta CDR3 regions were sequenced from DNA using the immunoSEQ Assay. From the authors' description of their analysis: To compute T cell density, TCR beta template counts were normalized to usable DNA, which was estimated by amplifying housekeeping genes. The preseqR package was used to estimate richness by extrapolating to 400,000 templates for PBMC samples and to 120,000 templates for tissue samples. Clonality was calculated as one minus Pielou's evenness. Tissue-enriched TCRs were identified through differential abundance testing performed on productive amino-acid clonotypes, with a minimum total count of 5 and an alpha of 0.1. The Jaccard Index and the Morisita Overlap Index were used to quantify repertoire overlap between compartments. GLIPH grouped TCR beta CDR3s together with public tetramer-defined viral CDR3s, and a viral motif had to include at least three viral sequences and show V-gene enrichment. In its TCRdb copy, this immuneACCESS table keeps in-frame sequences only and misses some clones. Where compared with another copy, unresolved V genes explain less than half of these, and the others have no known cause. For V, J and clone size, that table is used; D and trimming come from the DNA. The sample table contains around 1,600 clones; only one count was recorded for approximately 19% of them. The ten largest clones add up to about 14% of the sample.

Measured from the cysteine to the phenylalanine, the CDR3 is 15 residues long. The read is trimmed to its CDR3 DNA, 45 bases read in frame from base 1. At diagnosis, peripheral blood, uninvolved tumor-adjacent lung and tumor were collected and stored as a combination of fresh-frozen and FFPE material. Sequenced here: lung tumor tissue, sampled before any cancer treatment. The sequence is built from TRBV12-2 and TRBJ1-2; TRBD1, the table's D call, lacks a check against the DNA. TRBV12-2 is a known pseudogene. The receptor comes from a woman aged 40 to 75 with stage I lung adenocarcinoma. CDR3 sequence: CASRPIRDSNYGYTF. The sequenced DNA is TGTGCAAGTCGCCCGATCCGGGACAGCAATTATGGCTACACCTTC.